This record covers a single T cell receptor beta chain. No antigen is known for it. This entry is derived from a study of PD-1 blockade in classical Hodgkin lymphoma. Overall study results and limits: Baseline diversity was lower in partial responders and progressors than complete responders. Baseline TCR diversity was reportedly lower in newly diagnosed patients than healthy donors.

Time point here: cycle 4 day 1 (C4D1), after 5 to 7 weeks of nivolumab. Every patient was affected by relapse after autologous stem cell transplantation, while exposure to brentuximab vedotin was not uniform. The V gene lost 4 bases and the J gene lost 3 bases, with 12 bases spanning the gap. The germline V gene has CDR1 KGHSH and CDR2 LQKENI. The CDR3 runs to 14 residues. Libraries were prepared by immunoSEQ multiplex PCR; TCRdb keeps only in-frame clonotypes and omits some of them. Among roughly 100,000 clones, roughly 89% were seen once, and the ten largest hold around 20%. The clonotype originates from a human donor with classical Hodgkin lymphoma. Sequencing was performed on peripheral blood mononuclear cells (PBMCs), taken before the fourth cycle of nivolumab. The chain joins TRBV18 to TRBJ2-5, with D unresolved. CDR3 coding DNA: TGTGCCAGCTCACGTATGGACGGTGAAGAGACCCAGTACTTC. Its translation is CASSRMDGEETQYF.